The 25 T cell receptor beta chains below come from one sample, sequenced in a study of T cell responses to AZD1222 COVID-19 vaccine. Sequencing was performed with immunoSEQ multiplex PCR; in TCRdb, only in-frame clones are kept and a portion is missing. The sample comprises about 180,000 clones, about 91% of which are singletons, and roughly 7.7% rests with the top ten. The sample here was peripheral blood, taken on day 0 of AZD1222 vaccination. These receptors were collected from an adult in good health.

This sequence joins TRBV13 and TRBJ1-6; D remains ambiguous. Trimming cost V 4 bases and J 6 bases, with 13 bases left between them. The CDR3 covers 15 residues. CDR1 and CDR2 from the germline V gene are PRHDT and FYEKMQ (reference sequence). Here the CDR3 DNA reads TGTGCCAGCAGCTCGCGGACGGGCCGTAATTCACCCCTCCACTTT. Translation: CASSSRTGRNSPLHF.

This sequence joins TRBV2 and TRBJ1-6; weak D call: TRBD1 (6 bases). This CDR3 spans 15 amino acids. Germline assignment: CDR1 SNHLY and CDR2 FYNNEI. V lost 6 bases, J lost 7 bases, and 16 bases lay in between. The DNA for the CDR3 is TGTGCCAGCAGCGGTGGGGGGCAGTCCAATTCACCCCTCCACTTT. It yields the protein CASSGGGQSNSPLHF.

This clone came up a few times. This chain links TRBV18 with TRBJ2-7; the D gene is possibly TRBD1 (6 bases). This CDR3 comprises 15 residues. In germline, CDR1 is KGHSH, CDR2 LQKENI. Trimming shortened V by 3 bases and J by 3 bases, and 15 bases separated the two germline ends. The CDR3 DNA is TGTGCCAGCTCACCCCGTCAGGGGAAAATCTACGAGCAGTACTTC. This codes for CASSPRQGKIYEQYF.

The rearrangement links TRBV15 to TRBJ2-5; perhaps TRBD2 as D (5 bases). The CDR3 length is 14 residues. V gave up 4 bases and J gave up 1 base, with 10 bases separating them. Germline assignment: CDR1 LNHNV and CDR2 YYDKDF (reference sequence). CDR3 DNA sequence: TGTGCCACCAGCACGGGGAAAAGCCAAGAGACCCAGTACTTC. This gives the protein CATSTGKSQETQYF.

V gene TRBV6-4 combines with J gene TRBJ2-3, with TRBD2 matching over 11 bases. V shed 6 bases, J shed 2 bases, and the junction held 7 bases outside the gene matches. Germline CDR1 reads MRHNA; CDR2 reads SNTAGT. This CDR3 comprises 16 residues. The CDR3 sequence is CASSPLAGGYTDTQYF. The CDR3 region has the DNA TGTGCCAGCAGCCCGCTAGCGGGGGGATACACAGATACGCAGTATTTT.

The V and J genes are TRBV6-5 and TRBJ1-4; D unresolved. Germline CDR1 is MNHEY and CDR2 is SVGAGI. CDR3 length equals 13 residues. Between the trimmed V and J ends, which lost 2 bases and 8 bases, there was a span of 9 bases. Here the CDR3 reads CASSYDRTEKLFF. The CDR3 nucleotides read TGTGCCAGCAGTTACGACCGGACGGAAAAACTGTTTTTT.

The gene calls are TRBV29-1 and TRBJ1-1, with 7 bases lining up with TRBD1. Trimming cost V 4 bases and J 8 bases; bases outside gene matches: 7. The CDR3 runs 12 residues. Germline CDR1 and CDR2: SQVTM and ANQGSEA. The CDR3 sequence is CSVAYSTGEAFF. As DNA, the CDR3 is TGCAGCGTTGCTTACTCGACAGGGGAAGCTTTCTTT.

The rearrangement links TRBV10-3 to TRBJ2-3; 8 nucleotides align to TRBD1. V gave up 6 bases and J gave up 1 base; unmatched junction bases: 3. Germline loops: CDR1 ENHRY, CDR2 SYGVKD. The CDR3 is 14 amino acids. This CDR3 is CAIRPGQGTDTQYF. The DNA of the CDR3 is TGTGCCATCAGACCGGGACAGGGCACAGATACGCAGTATTTT.

The rearrangement joins TRBV7-7 to TRBJ2-1, with 9 bases lining up with TRBD2. Losses at the gene ends were 4 bases for V and 3 bases for J; bases not matched to a gene: 4. The CDR3 length is 15 residues. Germline lookup yields CDR1 SSHAT and CDR2 FNYEAQ (reference sequence). In nucleotides, the CDR3 is TGTGCCAGCAGCTCGGCGCGGGGGGGCTACAATGAGCAGTTCTTC. Protein product: CASSSARGGYNEQFF.

The chain couples TRBV6-4 to TRBJ2-5; D is unclear. CDR3 length: 15 amino acids. Germline V gives CDR1 MRHNA, CDR2 SNTAGT. V was clipped by 2 bases and J by 5 bases, with 15 bases between them. CDR3 in DNA: TGTGCCAGCAGTGACCGGGCCGAAGTATGGGAGACCCAGTACTTC. Translating it yields CASSDRAEVWETQYF.

Written as DNA, the CDR3 is TGTGCCAGTAGTATGGGGGGAGTTTCCTACGAGCAGTACTTC. Residues: CASSMGGVSYEQYF. The chain has TRBV19 and TRBJ2-7; possibly TRBD2 for D (6 bases). The germline V gene encodes CDR1 LNHDA and CDR2 SQIVND (reference sequence). CDR3 length equals 14 residues. V lost 3 bases to trimming and J lost 1 base, with 10 bases between them.

The V call is TRBV11-2, the J call TRBJ1-2; 8 nucleotides agree with TRBD1. Germline CDR1 SGHAT, CDR2 FQNNGV. The CDR3 sequence is 14 residues long. The V and J ends lost 5 bases and 8 bases, in that order; junction bases with no gene match: 10. The CDR3 region has the DNA TGTGCCAGCAGCGCTGGACAGGGTTCGTCCGGCTACACCTTC. It translates to CASSAGQGSSGYTF.

This clone was found a few times. The chain is built from TRBV2 and TRBJ2-6; possible D gene TRBD2, 5 bases. V was cut by 4 bases and J by 2 bases, with 9 bases left in between. The CDR3 contains 15 residues. Germline V gives CDR1 SNHLY, CDR2 FYNNEI. DNA of the CDR3: TGTGCCAGCAGTGGTGACGGGGCTGGGGCCAACGTCCTGACTTTC. Translating it yields CASSGDGAGANVLTF.

The rearrangement uses TRBV3-1 (or the pseudogene TRBV3-2) and TRBJ2-5; D tentatively reads TRBD1 or TRBD2 (5 bases each). Per germline, CDR1 LGHDT and CDR2 YNNKEL (reference sequence). The CDR3 loop spans 15 amino acids. V was cut by 0 bases and J by 3 bases, with 11 bases left in between. CDR3 region: CASSQDPGREETQYF. As DNA, the CDR3 is TGTGCCAGCAGCCAAGATCCAGGGAGAGAAGAGACCCAGTACTTC.

The genes are TRBV18 and TRBJ2-7, with D uncertain. The CDR3 spans 15 residues. Per the germline V gene, CDR1 is KGHSH and CDR2 is LQKENI. Trimming shortened V by 3 bases and J by 2 bases, and 14 bases separated the two germline ends. CDR3 nucleotide sequence: TGTGCCAGCTCACCCCCCGCCCTTGGGACCTACGAGCAGTACTTC. This translates into CASSPPALGTYEQYF. The whole variable domain, remainder taken from reference TRBV18 and TRBJ2-7, is NAGVMQNPRHLVRRRGQEARLRCSPMKGHSHVYWYRQLPEEGLKFMVYLQKENIIDESGMPKERFSAEFPKEGPSILRIQQVVRGDSAAYFCASSPPALGTYEQYFGPGTRLTVT.

This sequence joins TRBV27 and TRBJ1-2; possibly TRBD1 for D (5 bases). CDR3 length equals 14 residues. V lost 4 bases to trimming and J lost 4 bases, with 13 bases between them. Per germline, CDR1 MNHEY and CDR2 SMNVEV (reference sequence). CDR3 nucleotide sequence: TGTGCCAGCAGTTCTTGGGGGGGGAGCTATGGCTACACCTTC. It encodes CASSSWGGSYGYTF.

The V gene is TRBV5-1, the J gene TRBJ1-1, with D perhaps TRBD1 (5 bases). Germline loops: CDR1 SGHRS, CDR2 YFSETQ. V was pared by 3 bases and J by 4 bases, with 16 bases between. The CDR3 contains 15 residues. In DNA, the CDR3 is TGCGCCAGCAGCTCCTACCCGAAGGGGAGCACTGAAGCTTTCTTT. Translated: CASSSYPKGSTEAFF. Supplemented by reference TRBV5-1 and TRBJ1-1, the full variable domain reads KAGVTQTPRYLIKTRGQQVTLSCSPISGHRSVSWYQQTPGQGLQFLFEYFSETQRNKGNFPGRFSGRQFSNSRSEMNVSTLELGDSALYLCASSSYPKGSTEAFFGQGTRLTVV.

This clone has just a few counts. The chain carries TRBV3-1 (or the pseudogene TRBV3-2) and TRBJ1-1; the D is unclear. V shed 0 bases and J shed 7 bases, with 12 bases lying between them. Germline assignment: CDR1 LGHDT and CDR2 YNNKEL (reference sequence). The CDR3 sequence is 14 residues long. This chain's CDR3 is CASSQEGRRGEAFF. DNA of the CDR3: TGTGCCAGCAGCCAAGAAGGGCGACGGGGTGAAGCTTTCTTT.

This clone was counted a few times. Distinct nucleotide sequences in the sample also encode this CDR3. J is TRBJ1-3 and V is TRBV9; D may be TRBD1 (6 bases). Germline-derived CDR1 and CDR2 are SGDLS and YYNGEE. The V end was cut by 4 bases, the J end by 3 bases, with 14 bases between. CDR3 length: 15 residues. CDR3 in DNA: TGTGCCAGCAGCCCGGGGGGGGCTAGTGGAAACACCATATATTTT. Translating gives CASSPGGASGNTIYF. Full variable domain (rest looked up from reference TRBV9 and TRBJ1-3): DSGVTQTPKHLITATGQRVTLRCSPRSGDLSVYWYQQSLDQGLQFLIQYYNGEERAKGNILERFSAQQFPDLHSELNLSSLELGDSALYFCASSPGGASGNTIYFGEGSWLTVV.

The chain is built from TRBV19 and TRBJ2-7; 7 positions agree with TRBD1. CDR1 is LNHDA and CDR2 is SQIVND in the germline V gene (reference sequence). V was clipped by 5 bases and J by 0 bases; unmatched bases: 1. The CDR3 covers 13 residues. DNA of the CDR3: TGTGCCAGTAGTCGGGACAGCTCCTACGAGCAGTACTTC. It encodes CASSRDSSYEQYF.

The rearrangement joins TRBV7-3 to TRBJ2-1, with a tentative D call TRBD2 (5 bases). This CDR3 comprises 16 residues. V lost 1 base and J 0 bases, leaving 10 bases between the germline ends. Per the germline V gene, CDR1 is SGHTA and CDR2 is FQGTGA. The CDR3 nucleotides read TGTGCCAGCAGCTTAAACGCTGGGAGCTCCTACAATGAGCAGTTCTTC. Its protein is CASSLNAGSSYNEQFF.

The chain links TRBV5-4 to TRBJ2-7; a weak D match, TRBD2 (5 bases). V was trimmed by 0 bases and J by 4 bases, leaving 8 bases between them. Per germline, CDR1 SGHNT and CDR2 YYREEE (reference sequence). CDR3 length equals 13 residues. The DNA of the CDR3 is TGTGCCAGCAGCTTGGCACGGGAATACGAGCAGTACTTC. Residues: CASSLAREYEQYF. Using reference TRBV5-4 and TRBJ2-7 for the parts outside the CDR3, the full variable domain is ETGVTQSPTHLIKTRGQQVTLRCSSQSGHNTVSWYQQALGQGPQFIFQYYREEENGRGNFPPRFSGLQFPNYSSELNVNALELDDSALYLCASSLAREYEQYFGPGTRLTVT.

The chain employs TRBV7-9 and TRBJ1-1, with 7 bases aligning to TRBD1. Losses at the gene ends were 2 bases for V and 1 base for J; bases not matched to a gene: 1. The CDR3 sequence is 14 residues long. Germline CDR1 reads SEHNR; CDR2 reads FQNEAQ (reference sequence). DNA for the CDR3: TGTGCCAGCAGCTTACAGGGGGGGAACACTGAAGCTTTCTTT. Its protein product is CASSLQGGNTEAFF. The variable domain in full, completed from reference TRBV7-9 and TRBJ1-1, reads DTGVSQNPRHKITKRGQNVTFRCDPISEHNRLYWYRQTLGQGPEFLTYFQNEAQLEKSRLLSDRFSAERPKGSFSTLEIQRTEQGDSAMYLCASSLQGGNTEAFFGQGTRLTVV.

V gene TRBV28 combines with J gene TRBJ1-4; 9 bases map to TRBD1. V was pared by 6 bases and J by 6 bases, with 5 bases of the junction left unmatched. CDR1 is MDHEN and CDR2 is SYDVKM in the germline V gene. This CDR3 contains 14 residues. The CDR3 DNA follows: TGTGCCAGCAGCTGGGACAGGGTCGATGAAAAACTGTTTTTT. Protein: CASSWDRVDEKLFF.

The V call is TRBV25-1, the J call TRBJ1-6; no clear D. This CDR3 spans 14 amino acids. Trimming took off 3 bases at V and 8 bases at J, with 11 bases between the two ends. The germline V gene has CDR1 MGHDK and CDR2 SYGVNS. DNA of the CDR3: TGTGCCAGCAGTGAGACCGGGGTGTATTCACCCCTCCACTTT. It encodes CASSETGVYSPLHF. Full variable domain (remainder filled in from reference TRBV25-1 and TRBJ1-6): EADIYQTPRYLVIGTGKKITLECSQTMGHDKMYWYQQDPGMELHLIHYSYGVNSTEKGDLSSESTVSRIRTEHFPLTLESARPSHTSQYLCASSETGVYSPLHFGNGTRLTVT.